This record concerns one TCR beta chain sequence. What it binds is unknown. This sample was taken from a study of post-analysis software for immune sequencing data. Notes on the study in general: Patients had higher frequencies than controls of five or six TRBV segments, including TRBV5-6, TRBV5-1 and TRBV20-1. When compared against controls, multiple sclerosis patients showed significantly lower normalized Chao1 diversity. Analysis by F measure revealed that same-batch samples clustered strongly together.

The V end lost 1 base, the J end lost 8 bases, and 11 bases lay between the germline ends. This CDR3 is built from 12 residues. Germline lookup yields CDR1 DFQATT and CDR2 SNEGSKA (reference sequence). Unique molecular identifiers were carried by the TCR beta cDNA libraries. TCRdb fed the PCR reads into MiXCR, producing one record per CDR3 protein. In the table there are 600,000 to 700,000 distinct CDR3 sequences, approximately 60% of which are singletons. This chain uses TRBV20-1 with TRBJ1-2; D is unclear. The sequenced material came from blood. This TCR came from a girl under 10 years old with multiple sclerosis. CDR3 region: CSARGGPDGYTF. In DNA, the CDR3 is TGCAGTGCTAGAGGCGGCCCGGACGGCTACACCTTC.